The TCR beta chain described here comes from a study of persistence of HIV-infected CD4 T cells. Looking at the study overall: Blood samples, up to roughly 200 mL, came from multiple time points, except two leukapheresis donors sampled once.

This was the immunoSEQ version 4 assay in survey mode. The data were produced by immunoSEQ multiplex PCR, yet TCRdb's version contains in-frame clones alone and is incomplete. This sample has fewer than 40,000 clones, with 70% found just once. Concerning this clone: The antigen is not known.

An overlapping HIV-1 Gag peptide pool stimulated these cells at roughly 0.97 ug/peptide/mL. Sorting selected CD4+ T cells upregulating both CD40 ligand and CD69. Donors had CD4+ T cell counts above 400 cells/uL and were CMV-seropositive. The input for sequencing was CD4+ T cells sorted from PBMCs after roughly 18-hour stimulation, taken from a patient who received antiretroviral therapy. This clonotype was sampled from an adult man with HIV who was CMV-seropositive.

The CDR3 DNA follows: TGTGCCAGCTCACCCTCAACCCGGGGAAACACTGAAGCTTTCTTT. Its translation is CASSPSTRGNTEAFF. The chain employs TRBV18 and TRBJ1-1; D ambiguous. Looked up from germline, CDR1 is KGHSH and CDR2 is LQKENI. V dropped 3 bases and J dropped 2 bases, with 13 bases sitting between them. This CDR3 spans 15 amino acids.